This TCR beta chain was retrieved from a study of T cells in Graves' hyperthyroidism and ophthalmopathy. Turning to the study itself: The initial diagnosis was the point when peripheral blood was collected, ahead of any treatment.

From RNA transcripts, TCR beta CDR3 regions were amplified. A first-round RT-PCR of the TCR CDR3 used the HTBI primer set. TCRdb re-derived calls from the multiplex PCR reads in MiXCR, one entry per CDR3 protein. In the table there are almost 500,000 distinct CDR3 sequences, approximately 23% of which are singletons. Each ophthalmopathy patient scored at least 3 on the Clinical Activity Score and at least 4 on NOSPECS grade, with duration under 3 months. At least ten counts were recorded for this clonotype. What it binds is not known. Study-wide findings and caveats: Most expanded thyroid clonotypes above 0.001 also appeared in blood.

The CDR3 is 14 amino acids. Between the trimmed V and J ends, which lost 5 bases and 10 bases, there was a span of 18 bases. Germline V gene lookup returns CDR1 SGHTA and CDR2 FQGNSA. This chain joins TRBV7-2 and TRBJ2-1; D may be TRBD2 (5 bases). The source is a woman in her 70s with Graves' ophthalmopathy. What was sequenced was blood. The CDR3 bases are TGTGCCAGCAGCCCCCGGGTCTCGACTACGGAGCAGTTCTTC. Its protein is CASSPRVSTTEQFF. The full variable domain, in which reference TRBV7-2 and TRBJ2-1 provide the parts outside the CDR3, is GAGVSQSPSNKVTEKGKDVELRCDPISGHTALYWYRQSLGQGLEFLIYFQGNSAPDKSGLPSDRFSAERTGGSVSTLTIQRTQQEDSAVYLCASSPRVSTTEQFFGPGTRLTVL.